The sample holds a few counts of the clone carrying this TCR beta chain. What it recognizes is unknown. TCRdb independently ran MiXCR on the RT-PCR reads; one entry per CDR3 protein. The sample carries around 200,000 distinct CDR3 sequences, roughly an eighth recorded once. The sample comes from a study of response to subunit inactivated influenza vaccine. General study points: Authors suggested each seasonal influenza vaccination recruits few new T cells.

Germline V gene sequence: CDR1 MDHEN, CDR2 SYDVKM. The CDR3 contains 15 residues. The J segment lost 5 bases and the V segment lost 6 bases, leaving 7 bases of the junction unmatched. The rearrangement links TRBV28 to TRBJ2-2; 9 bases align to TRBD2. The sequence was obtained from a man between 45 and 60 years old who received an inactivated influenza vaccine. The source material was CD8+ T cells sorted from PBMCs, sampled 4 to 6 days after vaccination. This CDR3 is CASSWGSGGTGELFF. The CDR3 DNA reads TGTGCCAGCAGCTGGGGTAGCGGGGGAACCGGGGAGCTGTTTTTT.